This TCR beta chain came from a study of blood T cell repertoires in COVID-19. The overall study: The origin of the acute and convalescent COVID-19 samples was the United States, Italy and Spain.

Per the authors' pipeline: Reference gene primer amplification gave estimated nucleated cell counts. Clones were read by immunoSEQ multiplex PCR, and TCRdb kept only the in-frame ones, dropping some. D and trimming were read from the DNA, whereas the V and J calls and clone size are those reported in that table. This table has about 76,000 clones, 90% appearing once. V lost 0 bases to trimming and J lost 0 bases, with 6 bases between them. The CDR3 contains 15 residues. Germline CDR1 LGHNA, CDR2 YNFKEQ. Sequencing was done on a sample of peripheral blood. The chain employs TRBV4-2 and TRBJ1-3; possibly TRBD1 for D (6 bases). This receptor was taken from a man aged 50 to 59 with acute or convalescent COVID-19. The CDR3 here is CASSQEDSSGNTIYF. The CDR3 DNA follows: TGTGCCAGCAGCCAAGAGGACAGCTCTGGAAACACCATATATTTT.